Listed below are T cell receptor beta chains from one sample, sequenced in a study of cytomegalovirus exposure and HLA in healthy donors. The method was immunoSEQ multiplex PCR; TCRdb's version includes in-frame clones alone and lacks a portion of them. The profile shows about 120,000 clones, 70% to 80% of them singletons. The specimen sequenced was PBMCs. The receptors derive from a woman aged 40 to 50 in good health and CMV-seropositive. Each CDR3 is given with its conserved first and last residue. The D gene is left open where the match is weak. Clone sizes are given selectively: once, few, many, or a class where the clone is expanded.

D	V	size	length	J	DNA	CDR3
.	TRBV19	.	15	TRBJ2-2	TGTGCCAGTCAGATAGTAGGGGAGGGGGCCGGGGAGCTGTTTTTT	CASQIVGEGAGELFF
.	TRBV30	.	13	TRBJ1-2	TGTGCCTGGAGTTTAGCGCGTGGTGGTGGCTACACCTTC	CAWSLARGGGYTF
TRBD1	TRBV29-1	.	14	TRBJ1-1	TGCAGCGCGGGGACAGGGGGCCGGAACACTGAAGCTTTCTTT	CSAGTGGRNTEAFF
.	TRBV29-1	.	14	TRBJ2-7	TGCAGCGCCGCCCGGACAGCGAGCTCCTACGAGCAGTACTTC	CSAARTASSYEQYF
TRBD1	TRBV5-1	few	15	TRBJ1-5	TGCGCCAGCAGCGACGGGGACAGACCAAATCAGCCCCAGCATTTT	CASSDGDRPNQPQHF
TRBD1	TRBV2	.	14	TRBJ1-1	TGTGCCAGCAGCGAGCACCAGGGGGTTACTGAAGCTTTCTTT	CASSEHQGVTEAFF
.	TRBV6-1	.	13	TRBJ1-5	TGTGCCAGCAGTTCACACGGGAATCAGCCCCAGCATTTT	CASSSHGNQPQHF
TRBD1	TRBV6-1	.	14	TRBJ2-7	TGTGCCAGCAGCCTACAGGGGAGAACCTACGAGCAGTACTTC	CASSLQGRTYEQYF
.	TRBV19	.	15	TRBJ2-1	TGTGCCAGCGCGATGACAGGATTGGCCTACAATGAGCAGTTCTTC	CASAMTGLAYNEQFF
TRBD2	TRBV4-2	few	14	TRBJ2-1	TGTGCCAGCAGCCTGAAACTAGCGGGAGGTGAGCAGTTCTTC	CASSLKLAGGEQFF
.	TRBV20-1	.	11	TRBJ2-1	TGCAGTGCTAGACCGCCCGGGGGGCAGTTCTTC	CSARPPGGQFF
TRBD1	TRBV7-8	.	17	TRBJ1-2	TGTGCCAGCAGCTTAGCGGGAATAGGGGACAGGAACTATGGCTACACCTTC	CASSLAGIGDRNYGYTF
.	TRBV13	.	18	TRBJ2-3	TGTGCCAGCAGCTCTTCGGGGCTTGCGGGAAAGAGCACAGATACGCAGTATTTT	CASSSSGLAGKSTDTQYF
TRBD1	TRBV9	.	14	TRBJ1-5	TGTGCCAGCAGCTTGACAGGGGACAATCAGCCCCAGCATTTT	CASSLTGDNQPQHF
TRBD2	TRBV7-2	.	17	TRBJ2-5	TGTGCCAGCAGCCGAGTCCCCTTGCGGGAGGGGGTAAAGACCCAGTACTTC	CASSRVPLREGVKTQYF
.	TRBV29-1	.	15	TRBJ2-2	TGCAGCGTTGAATTGGTGACCCCGGGCACCGGGGAGCTGTTTTTT	CSVELVTPGTGELFF
TRBD1	TRBV27	.	14	TRBJ2-3	TGTGCCAGCAGCACAGGGGGTGAGACAGATACGCAGTATTTT	CASSTGGETDTQYF
.	TRBV27	.	15	TRBJ2-1	TGTGCCAGCACCCTTCGGAGGGGGCCGGGGGATGAGCAGTTCTTC	CASTLRRGPGDEQFF
.	TRBV7-2	once	13	TRBJ1-1	TGTGCCAGCAGCGGGGGGGGGAACACTGAAGCTTTCTTT	CASSGGGNTEAFF
.	TRBV5-1	once	14	TRBJ2-1	TGCGCCAGCAGCCCGCGGACAAATAGCGGTGAGCAGTTCTTC	CASSPRTNSGEQFF
.	TRBV29-1	.	13	TRBJ2-5	TGCAGCGTTCCCGGGGTCCCGCAAGAGACCCAGTACTTC	CSVPGVPQETQYF
TRBD2	TRBV5-1	.	15	TRBJ2-1	TGCGCCAGCCACAGCGGGAGGGCCTATATTGATGAGCAGTTCTTC	CASHSGRAYIDEQFF
.	TRBV10-1	.	13	TRBJ2-7	TGCGCCAGCAGCGGACACCCGACCTACGAGCAGTACTTC	CASSGHPTYEQYF
.	TRBV4-3	few	16	TRBJ1-5	TGCGCCAGCAGCCAAGATTCAGCGGGGAGCAATCAGCCCCAGCATTTT	CASSQDSAGSNQPQHF
TRBD1	TRBV6-1	.	15	TRBJ2-3	TGTGCCAGCAAAGCAGGGGGCCTAGGCACAGATACGCAGTATTTT	CASKAGGLGTDTQYF
.	TRBV7-2	.	14	TRBJ2-7	TGTGCCAGCAGCGGGCGGGACAGTAGTTACGAGCAGTACTTC	CASSGRDSSYEQYF
.	TRBV18	.	13	TRBJ2-1	TGTGCCAGCTCACCAGGGGAGCAGTATGAGCAGTTCTTC	CASSPGEQYEQFF
.	TRBV4-3	.	15	TRBJ1-1	TGCGCCAGCAGCCAAGGCCCAGGGATGAACACTGAAGCTTTCTTT	CASSQGPGMNTEAFF
TRBD1	TRBV7-6	once	14	TRBJ1-3	TGTGCCAGCAGCTTAGACAGGGGTGGAAACACCATATATTTT	CASSLDRGGNTIYF
.	TRBV9	.	19	TRBJ2-4	TGTGCCAGCAGCGTAGGCCCACCCGGGGGAGATCTAGCCAAAAACATTCAGTACTTC	CASSVGPPGGDLAKNIQYF
TRBD1	TRBV5-4	.	14	TRBJ2-7	TGTGCCAGCAGCTTGGAGGCAGGGGGCTACGAGCAGTACTTC	CASSLEAGGYEQYF
.	TRBV4-1	.	15	TRBJ1-2	TGCGCCAGCAGCCAAGATCCTGGGGGGGACTATGGCTACACCTTC	CASSQDPGGDYGYTF
.	TRBV7-2	.	14	TRBJ2-3	TGTGCCAGCAGCTTGACGACTAGCACAGATACGCAGTATTTT	CASSLTTSTDTQYF
TRBD1	TRBV7-9	.	15	TRBJ2-1	TGTGCCAGCAGCTCCGACAGGGTATCCTACAATGAGCAGTTCTTC	CASSSDRVSYNEQFF
TRBD1	TRBV27	.	15	TRBJ2-1	TGTGCCAGCAGTATACCGGGACAGGTACACAATGAGCAGTTCTTC	CASSIPGQVHNEQFF
.	TRBV9	.	14	TRBJ1-1	TGTGCCAGCAGCGTAGGGGCAGATAACACTGAAGCTTTCTTT	CASSVGADNTEAFF
.	TRBV12-1	.	15	TRBJ2-7	TGTGCCAGCAGCTCATCACAGGGGTTAGGCTACGAGCAGTACTTC	CASSSSQGLGYEQYF
.	TRBV9	.	14	TRBJ2-5	TGTGCCAGCAGCGTAGGGTCAACAACGGAGACCCAGTACTTC	CASSVGSTTETQYF
.	TRBV27	.	12	TRBJ2-2	TGTGCCAGCAGTCTCTCCTCCGGGGAGCTGTTTTTT	CASSLSSGELFF
.	TRBV27	.	13	TRBJ2-7	TGTGCCAGCAGTTTACGGGGGGCCAACGAGCAGTACTTC	CASSLRGANEQYF
.	TRBV19	.	14	TRBJ1-2	TGTGCCAGTAGTATTAGATCAGGGAGGTATGGCTACACCTTC	CASSIRSGRYGYTF